A single sample gave rise to the 31 T cell receptor beta chains below, sequenced in a study of shared clonotypes between healthy human individuals. Data came from immunoSEQ multiplex PCR; TCRdb stores just in-frame clones and leaves some out. The sample lists over a million clones; more than 60% were seen once. Sequencing was carried out using memory CD4+ T cells sorted from blood. Described subset: CD45RA-negative fraction. All receptors derive from a man between 18 and 35 years old in good health.

The chain employs TRBV29-1 and TRBJ2-1; the D is unclear. V was trimmed by 2 bases and J by 6 bases, leaving 11 bases between them. This CDR3 is built from 13 residues. The germline V gene has CDR1 SQVTM and CDR2 ANQGSEA. CDR3 in DNA: TGCAGCGTTGAATGGCTCAGAGGCAATGAGCAGTTCTTC. As protein: CSVEWLRGNEQFF.

J is TRBJ1-1 and V is TRBV9; possible D gene TRBD1, 5 bases. Germline-derived CDR1 and CDR2 are SGDLS and YYNGEE. This CDR3 region has 17 residues. Trimming removed 2 bases from V and 3 bases from J, with 20 bases in between. In DNA form, the CDR3 reads TGTGCCAGCAGCGTGGCCCTGCGTGGGGACTCGGACACTGAAGCTTTCTTT. Protein: CASSVALRGDSDTEAFF.

This clone was counted a few times. The rearrangement uses TRBV5-6 and TRBJ1-1, with D perhaps matching TRBD1 (5 bases). In germline, CDR1 is SGHDT, CDR2 YYEEEE. With 0 bases removed from V and 10 bases from J, the gap between germline ends came to 10 bases. This CDR3 is 12 amino acids long. The DNA of the CDR3 is TGTGCCAGCAGCTTGGCCCCAGGGAGAGCTTTCTTT. Translated: CASSLAPGRAFF.

V gene TRBV11-1 combines with J gene TRBJ2-1, with 7 bases aligning to TRBD1. CDR1 is SGHAT and CDR2 is FQDESV in the germline V gene (reference sequence). This CDR3 comprises 13 residues. Germline trimming cut 5 bases from V and 5 bases from J; bases unmatched to any gene: 3. CDR3 sequence reads: CASSPDRDNEQFF. CDR3 nucleotide sequence: TGTGCCAGCAGCCCTGACAGGGACAATGAGCAGTTCTTC.

J is TRBJ2-2 and V is TRBV19; either TRBD1 or TRBD2 may fit D (6 bases each). CDR1 is LNHDA and CDR2 is SQIVND in the germline V gene (reference sequence). The germline V and J ends were trimmed by 1 base and 7 bases, with 13 bases remaining between them. This CDR3 has 15 amino acids. Here the CDR3 reads CASSIVGGLGGELFF. Written as DNA, the CDR3 is TGTGCCAGTAGTATAGTTGGGGGGCTCGGCGGGGAGCTGTTTTTT. The full variable domain, with the rest looked up from reference TRBV19 and TRBJ2-2, is DGGITQSPKYLFRKEGQNVTLSCEQNLNHDAMYWYRQDPGQGLRLIYYSQIVNDFQKGDIAEGYSVSREKKESFPLTVTSAQKNPTAFYLCASSIVGGLGGELFFGEGSRLTVL.

This clone has a handful of counts. The chain carries TRBV30 and TRBJ1-5; D is unresolved. The CDR3 is 13 residues long. Germline values: CDR1 GTSNPN, CDR2 SVGIG (reference sequence). V was clipped by 3 bases and J by 7 bases, with 13 bases between them. CDR3 loop: CAWSLVGRQPQHF. CDR3 sequence (DNA): TGTGCCTGGAGCCTGGTAGGGAGGCAGCCCCAGCATTTT.

Turning to this clone: This specimen includes other DNA sequences encoding the same CDR3. The chain uses TRBV7-8 and TRBJ2-5; D is perhaps TRBD2 (5 bases). V was shortened by 0 bases and J by 3 bases, with 5 bases between the two germline ends. The CDR3 is 13 amino acids. Germline-derived CDR1 and CDR2 are SGHVS and FQNEAQ. The CDR3 DNA reads TGTGCCAGCAGCTTAGCCGGGAAAGAGACCCAGTACTTC. It translates to CASSLAGKETQYF.

This chain links TRBV7-2 with TRBJ2-7; 7 nucleotides match TRBD2. Germline V gene data show CDR1 as SGHTA and CDR2 as FQGNSA. The CDR3 length is 15 residues. V shed 2 bases and J 3 bases; nucleotides not matched to a gene: 7. CDR3 in amino acids: CASSLSPGGIYEQYF. Here the CDR3 DNA reads TGTGCCAGCAGCTTATCTCCGGGGGGAATCTACGAGCAGTACTTC.

This clone has only a few counts. V is TRBV6-1 and J is TRBJ1-2; D is uncertain. The CDR3 is 13 residues long. The V gene's germline CDR1 is MNHNS and CDR2 SASEGT. The V and J ends lost 3 bases and 0 bases respectively, with 5 bases between them. The CDR3 loop reads CASSDIANYGYTF. The CDR3 nucleotides read TGTGCCAGCAGTGATATAGCTAACTATGGCTACACCTTC.

The CDR3 sequence is CASSLDRENSPLHF. CDR3 bases: TGTGCCAGCAGCTTAGACAGGGAAAATTCACCCCTCCACTTT. V and J are TRBV7-9 and TRBJ1-6, with a weak D call TRBD1 (6 bases). The CDR3 length is 14 residues. Germline CDR1 reads SEHNR; CDR2 reads FQNEAQ (reference sequence). Trimming left V 1 base short and J 7 bases short, with 8 bases between.

This chain links TRBV2 with TRBJ1-4; 7 nucleotides match TRBD1. V lost 6 bases to trimming and J lost 5 bases; unmatched junction nucleotides: 12. Germline V gene data show CDR1 as SNHLY and CDR2 as FYNNEI. The CDR3 has 16 residues. In DNA form, the CDR3 reads TGTGCCAGCAGAGGGAGTCCGAGACAGGGAAATGAAAAACTGTTTTTT. Protein: CASRGSPRQGNEKLFF.

The chain combines TRBV9 with TRBJ2-5; D perhaps matches TRBD2 (5 bases). Germline lookup yields CDR1 SGDLS and CDR2 YYNGEE. There are 17 residues in the CDR3. V was cut by 3 bases and J by 2 bases, with 20 bases left in between. The CDR3 DNA reads TGTGCCAGCAGCGCCGAATTTCTTGGCGGGTTTCAAGAGACCCAGTACTTC. Its translation is CASSAEFLGGFQETQYF.

This chain connects TRBV19 to TRBJ1-5, with D uncertain. V was trimmed by 5 bases and J by 3 bases, leaving 8 bases between them. Germline values: CDR1 LNHDA, CDR2 SQIVND (reference sequence). This CDR3 region has 13 residues. The chain's CDR3 is CASSGQHNQPQHF. In DNA form, the CDR3 reads TGTGCCAGTAGTGGGCAGCACAATCAGCCCCAGCATTTT. Using reference TRBV19 and TRBJ1-5 for the parts outside the CDR3, the full variable domain is DGGITQSPKYLFRKEGQNVTLSCEQNLNHDAMYWYRQDPGQGLRLIYYSQIVNDFQKGDIAEGYSVSREKKESFPLTVTSAQKNPTAFYLCASSGQHNQPQHFGDGTRLSIL.

As concerns this clone: A junction boundary mismatches the germline segment, possibly from a read error. This chain joins TRBV7-8 and TRBJ2-7, with D possibly TRBD1 on 7 matching bases. The CDR3 runs to 13 residues. CDR1 is SGHVS, CDR2 FQNEAQ, per germline. CDR3 nucleotides: TGTGCCAGCAGCTTCCAGGGGGGACTGCAATTGGACTTC. This gives the protein CASSFQGGLQLDF.

The chain recombines TRBV6-1 with TRBJ1-2; D is ambiguous. This CDR3 contains 14 residues. CDR1 MNHNS and CDR2 SASEGT come from the germline V gene. V was shortened by 1 base and J by 7 bases, with 13 bases between the two germline ends. The CDR3 spells CASSEGPQRGGYTF. DNA of the CDR3: TGTGCCAGCAGTGAAGGTCCGCAGCGCGGTGGCTACACCTTC.

The chain links TRBV2 to TRBJ2-7, with D uncertain. V shed 6 bases and J shed 2 bases, with 8 bases lying between them. The CDR3 totals 12 residues. Per the germline V gene, CDR1 is SNHLY and CDR2 is FYNNEI. The DNA for the CDR3 is TGTGCCAGCAGGGCAGGACCCTACGAGCAGTACTTC. Translated, it gives CASRAGPYEQYF. Full variable domain (remainder filled in from reference TRBV2 and TRBJ2-7): EPEVTQTPSHQVTQMGQEVILRCVPISNHLYFYWYRQILGQKVEFLVSFYNNEISEKSEIFDDQFSVERPDGSNFTLKIRSTKLEDSAMYFCASRAGPYEQYFGPGTRLTVT.

The chain joins TRBV19 to TRBJ2-5; perhaps TRBD1 as D (6 bases). V was clipped by 0 bases and J by 4 bases, with 12 bases between them. Germline loops: CDR1 LNHDA, CDR2 SQIVND (reference sequence). The length of the CDR3 is 15 residues. The CDR3: CASSIDQGRGETQYF. The CDR3 region has the DNA TGTGCCAGTAGTATAGATCAAGGCAGGGGAGAGACCCAGTACTTC.

The rearrangement uses TRBV9 and TRBJ1-4; the D gene is possibly TRBD1 (5 bases). Between the trimmed V and J ends, which lost 3 bases and 5 bases, there was a span of 14 bases. The CDR3 length is 15 residues. Germline V gives CDR1 SGDLS, CDR2 YYNGEE. In DNA form, the CDR3 reads TGTGCCAGCAGCGGATCTACGGGGCAGAATGAAAAACTGTTTTTT. Translated: CASSGSTGQNEKLFF. The variable domain in full, completed from reference TRBV9 and TRBJ1-4, reads DSGVTQTPKHLITATGQRVTLRCSPRSGDLSVYWYQQSLDQGLQFLIQYYNGEERAKGNILERFSAQQFPDLHSELNLSSLELGDSALYFCASSGSTGQNEKLFFGSGTQLSVL.

V usage is TRBV6-4 and J usage is TRBJ1-6; D gene uncertain. Germline lookup yields CDR1 MRHNA and CDR2 SNTAGT. The CDR3 loop spans 14 amino acids. Trimming stripped 6 bases from V and 6 bases from J, with 12 bases between. The CDR3 is CASSISPGNSPLHF. DNA of the CDR3: TGTGCCAGCAGCATAAGCCCGGGTAATTCACCCCTCCACTTT.

V usage is TRBV7-2 and J usage is TRBJ2-3, with a possible D match to TRBD1 (5 bases). The CDR3 is 12 amino acids. V was shortened by 6 bases and J by 6 bases, with 10 bases between the two germline ends. Per germline, CDR1 SGHTA and CDR2 FQGNSA. DNA of the CDR3: TGTGCCAGCAGGCAACCAGGGGATACGCAGTATTTT. Its translation: CASRQPGDTQYF.

This chain connects TRBV10-3 to TRBJ2-2; 12 bases are a match to TRBD1. This CDR3 has 16 residues. Germline CDR1 is ENHRY and CDR2 is SYGVKD. V dropped 3 bases and J dropped 7; count of bases not matched to a gene: 6. The CDR3 nucleotides read TGTGCCATCAGTGAACCCGGGACAGGGGGCCACGGGGAGCTGTTTTTT. It is translated as CAISEPGTGGHGELFF.

This rearrangement joins TRBV7-9 to TRBJ2-3; D is uncertain. V was pared by 4 bases and J by 0 bases, with 14 bases between. The CDR3 has 16 amino acids. Germline assignment: CDR1 SEHNR and CDR2 FQNEAQ (reference sequence). As DNA, the CDR3 is TGTGCCAGCAGCTCCCACGGTCCGGAAAGCACAGATACGCAGTATTTT. This translates into CASSSHGPESTDTQYF. The complete variable domain, with remaining parts taken from reference TRBV7-9 and TRBJ2-3, reads DTGVSQNPRHKITKRGQNVTFRCDPISEHNRLYWYRQTLGQGPEFLTYFQNEAQLEKSRLLSDRFSAERPKGSFSTLEIQRTEQGDSAMYLCASSSHGPESTDTQYFGPGTRLTVL.

The CDR3, as DNA: TGTGCCATCAGTCGGACTAGCGACAACGAGCAGTACTTC. Protein sequence: CAISRTSDNEQYF. This sequence joins TRBV10-3 and TRBJ2-7; the match to TRBD2 covers 9 bases. CDR1 and CDR2 from the germline V gene are ENHRY and SYGVKD. Trimming at V came to 5 bases and at J to 5 bases, leaving 4 bases not matched to a gene. The CDR3 length is 13 residues.

V gene TRBV5-1 combines with J gene TRBJ2-1, with 8 bases lining up with TRBD1. The junction had 6 bases not matched to a gene; V was cut back by 1 base and J by 3 bases. The CDR3 has 16 residues. CDR1 and CDR2 (germline): SGHRS, YFSETQ. CDR3 loop: CASSLLGGQGYNEQFF. The DNA of the CDR3 is TGCGCCAGCAGCTTGTTGGGAGGACAGGGCTACAATGAGCAGTTCTTC.

J is TRBJ1-2 and V is TRBV4-3; D might be TRBD1 (6 bases). The germline V gene has CDR1 LGHNA and CDR2 YSLEER. The CDR3 length is 13 residues. V lost 0 bases to trimming and J lost 4 bases, with 6 bases between them. In DNA form, the CDR3 reads TGCGCCAGCAGCCAAGAAGGGGGCTATGGCTACACCTTC. The encoded protein is CASSQEGGYGYTF.

Only a few counts were recorded for this clone. The rearrangement joins TRBV7-9 to TRBJ1-1; perhaps TRBD1 as D (5 bases). There are 15 residues in the CDR3. The V end lost 0 bases, the J end lost 1 base, and 9 bases lay between the germline ends. Germline assignment: CDR1 SEHNR and CDR2 FQNEAQ (reference sequence). The CDR3 nucleotides read TGTGCCAGCAGCTTAGCGGCAGGGACGAACACTGAAGCTTTCTTT. Its protein is CASSLAAGTNTEAFF.

Remarks on this clone: At one end the junction does not follow the germline gene, possibly because of a read error. The rearrangement links TRBV7-9 to TRBJ1-2; weak D call: TRBD1 (6 bases). The germline V gene has CDR1 SEHNR and CDR2 FQNEAQ (reference sequence). The CDR3 sequence is 13 residues long. This chain's CDR3 is CASTLQGLYGYTF. CDR3 nucleotide sequence: TGTGCCAGCACCTTACAGGGCCTCTATGGCTACACCTTC.

This chain joins TRBV28 and TRBJ2-5, with 8 bases fitting TRBD2. Per germline, CDR1 MDHEN and CDR2 SYDVKM. The V segment lost 4 bases and the J segment 7 bases; nucleotides outside the gene matches: 5. This CDR3 has 13 residues. CDR3 sequence reads: CASSSGGARTQYF. The CDR3, as DNA: TGTGCCAGCAGTTCCGGGGGGGCGCGGACCCAGTACTTC.

The V call is TRBV19, the J call TRBJ2-2, with 8 bases fitting TRBD1. Germline-derived CDR1 and CDR2 are LNHDA and SQIVND (reference sequence). The CDR3 is made up of 16 amino acids. The V segment lost 5 bases and the J segment 7 bases; nucleotides outside the gene matches: 12. The chain's CDR3 is CASSPGQGYWGGELFF. The CDR3, as DNA: TGTGCCAGTAGTCCAGGACAGGGTTATTGGGGCGGGGAGCTGTTTTTT.

As for this clone: In the same sample, other DNA sequences code for this CDR3. The rearrangement joins TRBV5-1 to TRBJ1-6; maybe TRBD1 (5 bases). V was shortened by 0 bases and J by 5 bases, with 6 bases between the two germline ends. The CDR3 is made up of 14 amino acids. Germline V gives CDR1 SGHRS, CDR2 YFSETQ. The CDR3 DNA reads as TGCGCCAGCAGCTTGGCAGGGAATAATTCACCCCTCCACTTT. Translation gives CASSLAGNNSPLHF.

V usage is TRBV5-1 and J usage is TRBJ2-1; 8 positions match TRBD2. Germline V gene lookup returns CDR1 SGHRS and CDR2 YFSETQ. The CDR3 is 14 residues long. With V trimmed by 4 bases and J by 7 bases, 7 bases remained unmatched. In DNA, the CDR3 is TGCGCCAGCAGCGGACGGACTAGCCAAAATGAGCAGTTCTTC. Translated: CASSGRTSQNEQFF.